A single sample is the source of the 19 T cell receptor beta chains below, sequenced in a study of vaccination and CD4 T cells after COVID-19. The antigens of these receptors remain unknown. The treatment: roughly 11-day PBMC culture with coronavirus spike peptide pools or control peptides (ViraFEST assay). The Oncomine TCR Beta short-read assay was applied to DNA of cultured CD4+ T cells. MiXCR, run by TCRdb on the PCR reads, gives a single entry per CDR3 protein. The table shows fewer than 20,000 distinct CDR3 sequences, with approximately 67% occurring only once. The sample taken for sequencing was CD4+ T cells from blood, cultured in vitro. The receptors were sampled from a human donor who had recovered from COVID-19.

There are a few counts of this clonotype. The chain recombines TRBV25-1 with TRBJ2-5; the match to TRBD1 covers 7 bases. With V trimmed by 3 bases and J by 3 bases, 4 bases remained unmatched. The germline gives CDR1 MGHDK, CDR2 SYGVNS. The CDR3 length is 14 residues. In DNA form, the CDR3 reads TGTGCCAGCAGTGACCTTGGGACAGAAGAGACCCAGTACTTC. Its protein is CASSDLGTEETQYF.

The chain has TRBV20-1 and TRBJ1-1; tentatively, D is TRBD1 (6 bases). V was pared by 4 bases and J by 3 bases, with 12 bases between. The germline gives CDR1 DFQATT, CDR2 SNEGSKA (reference sequence). The CDR3 has 13 residues. CDR3 coding DNA: TGCAGTGCTACCGAAGGGGGGGACACTGAAGCTTTCTTT. Its translation is CSATEGGDTEAFF.

The chain employs TRBV4-1 and TRBJ1-2; D perhaps matches TRBD1 (5 bases). Trimming shortened V by 3 bases and J by 6 bases, and 26 bases separated the two germline ends. The CDR3 spans 18 residues. Germline CDR1 and CDR2: MGHRA and YSYEKL. This CDR3 reads CASSHPMYPGQGHHGYTF. The CDR3 nucleotides read TGCGCCAGCAGCCATCCAATGTACCCTGGCCAGGGCCATCATGGCTACACCTTC.

This clonotype has just a few counts. The J gene is TRBJ2-5, the V gene TRBV6-1, with D uncertain. Trimming left V 1 base short and J 0 bases short, with 6 bases between. Germline CDR1 MNHNS, CDR2 SASEGT. CDR3 size: 14 residues. This CDR3 is CASSEGPYQETQYF. DNA for the CDR3: TGTGCCAGCAGTGAAGGACCGTACCAAGAGACCCAGTACTTC.

The CDR3 protein is CASSSLGLSTYNEQFF. Written as DNA, the CDR3 is TGTGCCAGCAGCTCACTTGGGTTATCTACCTACAATGAGCAGTTCTTC. The chain employs TRBV7-8 and TRBJ2-1; D unresolved. This CDR3 comprises 16 residues. V was trimmed by 4 bases and J by 2 bases, leaving 15 bases between them. Germline V CDR1 and CDR2: SGHVS, FQNEAQ.

V usage is TRBV20-1 and J usage is TRBJ2-5; the D gene is possibly TRBD2 (5 bases). The V end was cut by 6 bases, the J end by 2 bases, with 10 bases between. The germline V gene encodes CDR1 DFQATT and CDR2 SNEGSKA (reference sequence). This CDR3 region has 12 residues. The CDR3 sequence is CSARRSQETQYF. The DNA of the CDR3 is TGCAGTGCAAGGAGGTCACAAGAGACCCAGTACTTC.

The gene calls are TRBV28 and TRBJ1-5; D uncertain. V gave up 4 bases and J gave up 6 bases, with 13 bases separating them. The CDR3 length is 14 residues. In germline, CDR1 is MDHEN, CDR2 SYDVKM. The CDR3 bases are TGTGCCAGCAGTTCCCCCCCTCGGAGTCAGCCCCAGCATTTT. Protein product: CASSSPPRSQPQHF.

This sequence joins TRBV24-1 and TRBJ1-1; TRBD1 might be the D (6 bases). V lost 4 bases and J lost 4, with 18 bases in between. The CDR3 loop spans 16 amino acids. The V gene's germline CDR1 is KGHDR and CDR2 SFDVKD. The CDR3 nucleotides read TGTGCCACCAGTGACGGCTACTCCCAAGGGGGCACTGAAGCTTTCTTT. Protein: CATSDGYSQGGTEAFF.

The genes are TRBV7-2 and TRBJ2-1, with 8 nucleotides matching TRBD2. Germline trimming cut 5 bases from V and 4 bases from J; bases unmatched to any gene: 7. The germline CDR1 and CDR2 sequences are SGHTA and FQGNSA. The CDR3 spans 15 residues. CDR3: CASSGTTSAYNEQFF. The CDR3 region has the DNA TGTGCCAGCAGCGGTACGACTAGCGCTTACAATGAGCAGTTCTTC.

The chain has TRBV20-1 and TRBJ2-1, with 7 positions matching TRBD2. The J segment lost 3 bases and the V segment lost 5 bases, leaving 10 bases of the junction unmatched. The CDR3 extends over 15 amino acids. Germline assignment: CDR1 DFQATT and CDR2 SNEGSKA (reference sequence). The CDR3 nucleotides read TGCAGTGCTCACAAGACTAGCCGGTTCTACAATGAGCAGTTCTTC. As protein: CSAHKTSRFYNEQFF.

J is TRBJ2-7 and V is TRBV6-1; 8 nucleotides align to TRBD1. CDR3 length: 14 amino acids. With V trimmed by 6 bases and J by 1 base, 5 bases remained unmatched. In germline, CDR1 is MNHNS, CDR2 SASEGT. CDR3: CASSPRQGSYEQYF. Here the CDR3 DNA reads TGTGCCAGCAGCCCCCGACAGGGGTCCTACGAGCAGTACTTC.

In nucleotides, the CDR3 is TGTGCCACCAGTGACATGACTAGGAGTACGGGCCAGTACTTC. It yields the protein CATSDMTRSTGQYF. The V call is TRBV24-1, the J call TRBJ2-5; D might be TRBD2 (6 bases). This CDR3 comprises 14 residues. V gave up 4 bases and J gave up 10 bases, with 18 bases separating them. Germline V gene sequence: CDR1 KGHDR, CDR2 SFDVKD.

The gene calls are TRBV7-2 and TRBJ2-1; TRBD2 might be the D (5 bases). This CDR3 is 14 amino acids long. Trimming shortened V by 2 bases and J by 12 bases, and 17 bases separated the two germline ends. Germline lookup yields CDR1 SGHTA and CDR2 FQGNSA. This CDR3 is CASSLLPLGKGQFF. In DNA, the CDR3 is TGTGCCAGCAGCTTACTACCACTAGGGAAAGGGCAGTTCTTC.

The chain joins TRBV11-2 to TRBJ2-5, with 7 nucleotides matching TRBD2. Germline V lookup: CDR1 SGHAT, CDR2 FQNNGV. V trimming: 5 bases; J trimming: 5 bases; junction bases outside the gene matches: 8. The length of the CDR3 is 14 residues. The CDR3 coding sequence is TGTGCCAGCAGCCCTCGCGGGGGAAGGGAGACCCAGTACTTC. It translates to CASSPRGGRETQYF.

The gene calls are TRBV15 and TRBJ1-5, with D unclear. Germline CDR1 is LNHNV and CDR2 is YYDKDF (reference sequence). The CDR3 sequence is 15 residues long. With 1 base removed from V and 4 bases from J, the gap between germline ends came to 11 bases. DNA for the CDR3: TGTGCCACCAGCAGAGGGACCTCTGAAAATCAGCCCCAGCATTTT. It translates to CATSRGTSENQPQHF.

This sequence joins TRBV21-1 and TRBJ2-5. TRBV21-1 is marked as a pseudogene. This CDR3 contains 14 residues. CDR3 in amino acids: CASSNGSNQETQYF. DNA of the CDR3: TGTGCCAGCAGCAATGGCAGCAACCAAGAGACCCAGTACTTC.

The CDR3 sequence: CASSLAGQGRDYEQYF. CDR3 DNA sequence: TGTGCCAGCAGTTTAGCGGGACAGGGGAGGGACTACGAGCAGTACTTC. The V call is TRBV12-3 or TRBV12-4, the J call TRBJ2-7; 10 bases map to TRBD1. Unmatched junction bases numbered 5, after V lost 0 bases and J lost 3 bases. This CDR3 is 16 amino acids long.

This sequence joins TRBV19 and TRBJ1-2; 8 bases are a match to TRBD1. Germline V lookup: CDR1 LNHDA, CDR2 SQIVND (reference sequence). V shed 4 bases, J shed 6 bases, and the junction held 10 bases outside the gene matches. The CDR3 is made up of 15 amino acids. The CDR3 loop reads CASSTHYGQGNGYTF. In nucleotides, the CDR3 is TGTGCCAGTAGTACCCACTACGGACAGGGAAATGGCTACACCTTC.

The chain carries TRBV28 and TRBJ2-5, with D possibly being TRBD1 (6 bases). This CDR3 has 14 amino acids. The germline gives CDR1 MDHEN, CDR2 SYDVKM. V was pared by 5 bases and J by 2 bases, with 12 bases between. The CDR3 loop is CASSAQDRQETQYF. DNA for the CDR3: TGTGCCAGCAGTGCCCAGGACAGACAAGAGACCCAGTACTTC.